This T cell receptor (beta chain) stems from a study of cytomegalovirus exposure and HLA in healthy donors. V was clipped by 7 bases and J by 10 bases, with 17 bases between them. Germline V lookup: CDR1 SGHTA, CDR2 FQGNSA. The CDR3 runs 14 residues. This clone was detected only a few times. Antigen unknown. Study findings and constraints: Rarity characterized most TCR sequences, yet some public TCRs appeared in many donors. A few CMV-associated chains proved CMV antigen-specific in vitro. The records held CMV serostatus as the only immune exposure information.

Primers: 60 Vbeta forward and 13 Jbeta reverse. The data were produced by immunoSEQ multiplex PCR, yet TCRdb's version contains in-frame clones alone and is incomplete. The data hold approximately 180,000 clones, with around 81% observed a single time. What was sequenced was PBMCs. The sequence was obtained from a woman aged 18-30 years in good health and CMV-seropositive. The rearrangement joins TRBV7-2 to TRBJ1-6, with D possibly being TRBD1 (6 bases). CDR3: CASKPTGSNSPLHF. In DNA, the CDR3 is TGTGCCAGCAAACCCACAGGGAGTAACTCACCCCTCCACTTT.